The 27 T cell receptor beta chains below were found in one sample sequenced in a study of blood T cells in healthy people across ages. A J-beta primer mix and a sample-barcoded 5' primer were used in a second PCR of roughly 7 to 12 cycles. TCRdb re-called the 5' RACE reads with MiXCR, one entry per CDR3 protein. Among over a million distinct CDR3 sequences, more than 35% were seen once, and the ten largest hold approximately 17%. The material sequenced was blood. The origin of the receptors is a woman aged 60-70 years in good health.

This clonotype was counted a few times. DNA of the CDR3: TGTGCCACCAGCAGTGTGACTAGCACAGATACGCAGTATTTT. Translation gives CATSSVTSTDTQYF. The rearrangement joins TRBV15 to TRBJ2-3, with D uncertain. V was clipped by 3 bases and J by 0 bases, with 7 bases between them. Germline CDR1 LNHNV, CDR2 YYDKDF (reference sequence). There are 14 residues in the CDR3.

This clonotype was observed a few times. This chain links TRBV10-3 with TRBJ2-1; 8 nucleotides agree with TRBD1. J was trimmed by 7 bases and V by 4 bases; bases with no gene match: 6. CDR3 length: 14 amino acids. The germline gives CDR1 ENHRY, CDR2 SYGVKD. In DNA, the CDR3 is TGTGCCATCAGTGCCCGACAGGGGATAAATGAGCAGTTCTTC. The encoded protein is CAISARQGINEQFF.

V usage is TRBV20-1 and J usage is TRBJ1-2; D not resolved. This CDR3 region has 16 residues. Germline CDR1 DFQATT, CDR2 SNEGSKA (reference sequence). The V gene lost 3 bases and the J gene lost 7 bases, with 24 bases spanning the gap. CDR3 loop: CSASRPAQRSLVGYTF. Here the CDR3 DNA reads TGCAGTGCTAGTAGGCCCGCCCAAAGGTCGTTGGTTGGCTACACCTTC.

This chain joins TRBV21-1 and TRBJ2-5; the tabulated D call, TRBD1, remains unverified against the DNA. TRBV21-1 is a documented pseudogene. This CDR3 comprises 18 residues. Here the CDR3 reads CASSDDRDSGKVQETQYF. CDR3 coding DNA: TGTGCCAGCAGTGACGACCGAGACTCCGGGAAAGTCCAAGAGACCCAGTACTTC.

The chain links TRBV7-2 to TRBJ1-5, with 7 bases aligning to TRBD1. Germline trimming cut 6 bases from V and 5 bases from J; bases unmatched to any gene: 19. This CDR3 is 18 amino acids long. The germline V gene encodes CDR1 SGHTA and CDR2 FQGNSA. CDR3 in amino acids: CASSSIRDRPPADQPQHF. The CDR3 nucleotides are TGTGCCAGCAGTTCCATCCGGGACAGACCTCCGGCGGATCAGCCCCAGCATTTT.

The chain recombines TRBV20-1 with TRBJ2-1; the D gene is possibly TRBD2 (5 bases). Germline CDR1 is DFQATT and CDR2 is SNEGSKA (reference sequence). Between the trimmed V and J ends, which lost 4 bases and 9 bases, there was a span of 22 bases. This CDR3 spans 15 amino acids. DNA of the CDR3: TGCAGTGCTACTTGGGAGACAAGGATAGTAGGTGAGCAGTTCTTC. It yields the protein CSATWETRIVGEQFF.

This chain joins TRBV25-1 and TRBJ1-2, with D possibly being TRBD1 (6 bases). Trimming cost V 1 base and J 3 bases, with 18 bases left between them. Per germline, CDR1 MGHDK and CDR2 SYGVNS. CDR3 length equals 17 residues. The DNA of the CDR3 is TGTGCCAGCAGTGAATTGGGGGGGCCCGACAGGTACTATGGCTACACCTTC. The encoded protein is CASSELGGPDRYYGYTF.

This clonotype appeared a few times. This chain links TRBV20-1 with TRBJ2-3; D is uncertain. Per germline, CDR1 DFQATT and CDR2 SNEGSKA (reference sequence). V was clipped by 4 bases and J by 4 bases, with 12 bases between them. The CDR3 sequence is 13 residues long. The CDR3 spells CSATTERADTQYF. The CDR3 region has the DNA TGCAGTGCTACCACAGAACGAGCAGATACGCAGTATTTT.

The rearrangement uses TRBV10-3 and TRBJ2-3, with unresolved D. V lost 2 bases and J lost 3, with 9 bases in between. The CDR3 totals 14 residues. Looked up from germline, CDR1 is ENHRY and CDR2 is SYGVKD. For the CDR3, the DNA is TGTGCCATCAGTGAGCAGGCACCTACAGATACGCAGTATTTT. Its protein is CAISEQAPTDTQYF.

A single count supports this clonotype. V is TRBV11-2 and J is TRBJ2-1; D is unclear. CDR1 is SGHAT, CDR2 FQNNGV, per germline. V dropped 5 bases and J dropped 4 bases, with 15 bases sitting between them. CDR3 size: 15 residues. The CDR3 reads CASSIVLTSYNEQFF. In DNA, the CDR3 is TGTGCCAGCAGCATAGTTTTGACCTCATACAATGAGCAGTTCTTC.

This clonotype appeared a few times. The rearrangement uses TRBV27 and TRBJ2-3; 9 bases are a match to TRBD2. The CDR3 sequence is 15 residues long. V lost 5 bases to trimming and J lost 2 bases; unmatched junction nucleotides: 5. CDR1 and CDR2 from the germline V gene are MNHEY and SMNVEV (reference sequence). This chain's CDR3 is CASSPGLAITDTQYF. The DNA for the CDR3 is TGTGCCAGCAGTCCGGGACTAGCAATCACAGATACGCAGTATTTT.

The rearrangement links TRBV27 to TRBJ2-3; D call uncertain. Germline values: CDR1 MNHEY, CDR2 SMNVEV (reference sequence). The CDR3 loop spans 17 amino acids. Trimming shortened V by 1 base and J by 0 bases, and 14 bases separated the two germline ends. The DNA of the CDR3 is TGTGCCAGCAGTTTATTGAGTGCAGGCTCTAGCACAGATACGCAGTATTTT. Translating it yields CASSLLSAGSSTDTQYF.

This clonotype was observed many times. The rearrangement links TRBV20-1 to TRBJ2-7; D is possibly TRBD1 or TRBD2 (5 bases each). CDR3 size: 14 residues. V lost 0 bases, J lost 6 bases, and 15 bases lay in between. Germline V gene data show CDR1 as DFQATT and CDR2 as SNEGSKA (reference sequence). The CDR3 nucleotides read TGCAGTGCTAGAGACGGGACCAAACGTCGCGAGCAGTACTTC. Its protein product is CSARDGTKRREQYF.

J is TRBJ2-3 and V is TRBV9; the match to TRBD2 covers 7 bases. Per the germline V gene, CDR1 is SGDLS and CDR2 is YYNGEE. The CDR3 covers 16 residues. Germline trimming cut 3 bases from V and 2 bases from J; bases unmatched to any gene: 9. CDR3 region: CASSESGMIYTDTQYF. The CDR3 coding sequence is TGTGCCAGCAGCGAGAGCGGGATGATTTACACAGATACGCAGTATTTT.

The CDR3 nucleotides read TGTGCCAGCAGTTACTTGGGAAACAATGAGCAGTTCTTC. Translating gives CASSYLGNNEQFF. The chain combines TRBV6-6 with TRBJ2-1; D ambiguous. From germline, CDR1 is MNHNY and CDR2 SVGAGI (reference sequence). CDR3 size: 13 residues. Trimming shortened V by 1 base and J by 5 bases, and 6 bases separated the two germline ends.

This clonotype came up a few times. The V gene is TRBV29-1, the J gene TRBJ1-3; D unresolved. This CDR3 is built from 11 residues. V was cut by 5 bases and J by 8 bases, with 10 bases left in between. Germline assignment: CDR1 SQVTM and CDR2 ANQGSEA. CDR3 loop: CSVLVLDTIYF. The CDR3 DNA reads TGCAGCGTTCTCGTGTTGGACACCATATATTTT. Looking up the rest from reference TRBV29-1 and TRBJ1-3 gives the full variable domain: SAVISQKPSRDICQRGTSLTIQCQVDSQVTMMFWYRQQPGQSLTLIATANQGSEATYESGFVIDKFPISRPNLTFSTLTVSNMSPEDSSIYLCSVLVLDTIYFGEGSWLTVV.

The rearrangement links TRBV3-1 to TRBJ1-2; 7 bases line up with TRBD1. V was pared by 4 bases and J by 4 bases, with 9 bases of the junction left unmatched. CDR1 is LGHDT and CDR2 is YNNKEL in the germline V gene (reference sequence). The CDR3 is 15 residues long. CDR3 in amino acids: CASSPMTTGTYGYTF. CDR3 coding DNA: TGTGCCAGCAGCCCAATGACGACAGGGACCTATGGCTACACCTTC.

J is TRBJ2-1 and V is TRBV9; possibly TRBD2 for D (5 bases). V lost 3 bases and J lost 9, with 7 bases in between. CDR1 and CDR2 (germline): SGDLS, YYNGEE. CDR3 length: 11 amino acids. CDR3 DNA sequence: TGTGCCAGCAGCGACGAGGGTGAGCAGTTCTTC. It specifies CASSDEGEQFF.

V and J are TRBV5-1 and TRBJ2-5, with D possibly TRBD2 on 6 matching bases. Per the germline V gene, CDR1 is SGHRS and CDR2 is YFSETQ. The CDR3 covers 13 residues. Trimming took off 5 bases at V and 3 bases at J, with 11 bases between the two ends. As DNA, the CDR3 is TGCGCCAGCAGGGTTTGGGGGGAAGAGACCCAGTACTTC. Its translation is CASRVWGEETQYF.

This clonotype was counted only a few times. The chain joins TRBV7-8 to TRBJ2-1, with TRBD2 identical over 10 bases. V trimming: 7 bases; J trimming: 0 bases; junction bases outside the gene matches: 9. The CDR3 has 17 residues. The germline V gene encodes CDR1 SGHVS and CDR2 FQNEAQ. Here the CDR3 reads CASKSSGSPGSYNEQFF. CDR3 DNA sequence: TGTGCCAGCAAGTCTAGCGGGAGCCCCGGCTCCTACAATGAGCAGTTCTTC.

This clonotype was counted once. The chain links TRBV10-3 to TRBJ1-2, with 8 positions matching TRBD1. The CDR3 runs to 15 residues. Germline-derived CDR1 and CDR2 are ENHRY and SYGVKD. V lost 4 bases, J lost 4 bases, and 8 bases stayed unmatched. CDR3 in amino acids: CAISAEQGGSYGYTF. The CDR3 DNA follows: TGTGCCATCAGTGCAGAACAGGGGGGAAGCTATGGCTACACCTTC.

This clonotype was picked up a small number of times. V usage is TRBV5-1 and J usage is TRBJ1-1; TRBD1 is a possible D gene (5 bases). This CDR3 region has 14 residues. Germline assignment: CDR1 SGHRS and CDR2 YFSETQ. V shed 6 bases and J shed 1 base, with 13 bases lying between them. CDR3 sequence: CASTYATANTEAFF. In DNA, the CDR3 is TGCGCCAGCACGTACGCGACAGCGAACACTGAAGCTTTCTTT.

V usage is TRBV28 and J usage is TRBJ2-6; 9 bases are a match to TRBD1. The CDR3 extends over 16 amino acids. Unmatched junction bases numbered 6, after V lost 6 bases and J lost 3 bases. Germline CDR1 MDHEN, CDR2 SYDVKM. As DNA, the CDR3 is TGTGCCAGCAGCCCGGGACAGGGAGATGGGGCCAACGTCCTGACTTTC. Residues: CASSPGQGDGANVLTF.

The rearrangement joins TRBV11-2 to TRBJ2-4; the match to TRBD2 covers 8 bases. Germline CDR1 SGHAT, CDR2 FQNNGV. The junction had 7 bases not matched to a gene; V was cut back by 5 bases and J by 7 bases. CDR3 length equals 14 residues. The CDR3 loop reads CASSQRGGLNIQYF. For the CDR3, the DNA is TGTGCCAGCAGCCAACGGGGGGGCTTGAACATTCAGTACTTC.

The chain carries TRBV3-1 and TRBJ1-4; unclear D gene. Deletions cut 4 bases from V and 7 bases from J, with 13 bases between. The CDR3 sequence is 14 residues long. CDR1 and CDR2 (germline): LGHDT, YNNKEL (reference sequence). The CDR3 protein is CASSPGREFEKLFF. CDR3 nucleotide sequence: TGTGCCAGCAGCCCCGGACGGGAATTTGAAAAACTGTTTTTT.

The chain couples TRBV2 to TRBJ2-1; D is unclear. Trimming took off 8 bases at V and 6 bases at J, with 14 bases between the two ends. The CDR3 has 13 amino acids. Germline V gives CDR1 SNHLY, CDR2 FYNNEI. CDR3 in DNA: TGTGCCAGCGGTGCTCGGCGAGTCAATGAGCAGTTCTTC. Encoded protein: CASGARRVNEQFF.

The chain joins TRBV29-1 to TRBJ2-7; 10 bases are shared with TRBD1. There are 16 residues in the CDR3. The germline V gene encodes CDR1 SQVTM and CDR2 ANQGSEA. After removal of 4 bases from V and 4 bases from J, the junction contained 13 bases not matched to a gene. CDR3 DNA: TGCAGCGTTGCCGACAGGGGGCTTAGTTTTTGTTACGAGCAGTACTTC. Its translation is CSVADRGLSFCYEQYF.